This T cell receptor (beta chain) came from a study of cytomegalovirus exposure and HLA in healthy donors. The PCR contained 60 Vbeta and 13 Jbeta primers. The repertoire was sequenced with immunoSEQ multiplex PCR; TCRdb's copy has only in-frame clones and lacks some. The sample totals some 120,000 clones. Notes on this clone: The antigen is unknown.

The V end lost 1 base, the J end lost 6 bases, and 7 bases lay between the germline ends. Germline values: CDR1 SGHTA, CDR2 FQGNSA. The CDR3 loop spans 12 amino acids. Nominal health characterized the donors when sampled, though unrecorded immune exposures were likely. Study-level points and caveats: Near-uniform donor sequencing depth was presumed by presence/absence analyses. In a later analysis, HLA-associated TCR beta chains were more clonally expanded than equally common others. The authors later linked a missense DCLRE1C variant to TCR beta V- and J-gene trimming.

The sample taken for sequencing was PBMCs. The rearrangement links TRBV7-2 to TRBJ2-7; D is unresolved. The sequence was collected from a middle-aged man in good health and CMV-seropositive. The CDR3 loop is CASSLVPSEQYF. For the CDR3, the DNA is TGTGCCAGCAGCTTAGTACCCAGCGAGCAGTACTTC.